The 15 T cell receptor beta chains below were found in one sample sequenced in a study of control samples from healthy donors and cancer patients (dated by TCRdb to between 2020 and 2021). Library creation used the immunoSEQ multiplex PCR assay. TCRdb obtained this table from immuneACCESS and retained in-frame rearrangements with V and J assigned. These tables miss some clones; where compared with another copy, unresolved V genes account for less than half of the shortfall, and the remainder is unexplained. This sample gives roughly 450,000 clones in total; 75% to 95% of them show up just once. The top ten clones comprise 5% to 7% of the sample. Input material: PBMCs. These receptor sequences come from a man aged 40-55 years with head and neck cancer.

This sequence joins TRBV6-5 and TRBJ2-2; D is perhaps TRBD2 (7 bases). Germline CDR1 and CDR2: MNHEY and SVGAGI. The CDR3 has 14 amino acids. V was pared by 7 bases and J by 4 bases, with 13 bases between. As DNA, the CDR3 is TGTGCCAGCACCCGGGGAGGGGGCACCGGGGAGCTGTTTTTT. Its protein is CASTRGGGTGELFF.

This rearrangement joins TRBV3-1 (or the pseudogene TRBV3-2) to TRBJ1-1; D is undetermined. CDR1 is LGHDT and CDR2 is YNNKEL in the germline V gene (reference sequence). The CDR3 loop spans 14 amino acids. Between the trimmed V and J ends, which lost 6 bases and 2 bases, there was a span of 13 bases. The CDR3 protein is CASREAAQNTEAFF. CDR3 coding DNA: TGTGCCAGCAGGGAAGCAGCCCAAAACACTGAAGCTTTCTTT.

The rearrangement links TRBV5-1 to TRBJ2-7; D not certain. The CDR3 extends over 15 amino acids. Trimming stripped 0 bases from V and 4 bases from J, with 14 bases between. CDR1 and CDR2 (germline): SGHRS, YFSETQ. The CDR3 DNA sequence: TGCGCCAGCAGCTTGGAAGGGAAAGGTCGGTACGAGCAGTACTTC. Its translation: CASSLEGKGRYEQYF. Based on the CDR3 plus reference TRBV5-1 and TRBJ2-7, the full variable domain is KAGVTQTPRYLIKTRGQQVTLSCSPISGHRSVSWYQQTPGQGLQFLFEYFSETQRNKGNFPGRFSGRQFSNSRSEMNVSTLELGDSALYLCASSLEGKGRYEQYFGPGTRLTVT.

This chain links TRBV7-2 with TRBJ2-7; D uncertain. The germline V and J ends were trimmed by 2 bases and 6 bases, with 8 bases remaining between them. CDR3 length equals 12 residues. Looked up from germline, CDR1 is SGHTA and CDR2 is FQGNSA. CDR3 in amino acids: CASSLTGLEQYF. The CDR3 DNA reads TGTGCCAGCAGCTTAACGGGCCTCGAGCAGTACTTC.

The chain is built from TRBV6-1 and TRBJ1-1, with D unresolved. Germline assignment: CDR1 MNHNS and CDR2 SASEGT. Trimming took 2 bases from V and 4 from J, leaving 17 bases between them. The CDR3 contains 16 residues. CDR3 bases: TGTGCCAGCAGTGAAAATCGTGGGGTATACATCACTGAAGCTTTCTTT. Its translation: CASSENRGVYITEAFF.

The rearrangement uses TRBV7-3 and TRBJ2-3, with D unresolved. CDR3 size: 12 residues. V gave up 4 bases and J gave up 6 bases, with 8 bases separating them. Germline V CDR1 and CDR2: SGHTA, FQGTGA. The CDR3 DNA reads as TGTGCCAGCAGCTACCCAGCGGATACGCAGTATTTT. It specifies CASSYPADTQYF.

V and J are TRBV5-1 and TRBJ2-3; D ambiguous. There are 15 residues in the CDR3. Per germline, CDR1 SGHRS and CDR2 YFSETQ. Trimming removed 0 bases from V and 6 bases from J, with 14 bases in between. The CDR3 DNA is TGCGCCAGCAGCTTGGAGGCATACCTGGCCGATACGCAGTATTTT. Translated: CASSLEAYLADTQYF.

V and J are TRBV28 and TRBJ2-3, with D perhaps matching TRBD2 (6 bases). Germline V gene lookup returns CDR1 MDHEN and CDR2 SYDVKM. This CDR3 is 14 amino acids long. Deletions cut 9 bases from V and 0 bases from J, with 13 bases between. In DNA, the CDR3 is TGTGCCAGAGTTAGCGGACCTAGCACAGATACGCAGTATTTT. This codes for CARVSGPSTDTQYF.

V gene TRBV7-9 combines with J gene TRBJ1-1; 12 nucleotides agree with TRBD1. CDR3 length equals 19 residues. V gave up 7 bases and J gave up 4 bases; unmatched junction bases: 19. Germline CDR1 and CDR2: SEHNR and FQNEAQ (reference sequence). This CDR3 is CASNLPGQGASRRGTEAFF. In DNA form, the CDR3 reads TGTGCCAGCAACCTGCCGGGACAGGGGGCCAGCAGGCGGGGCACTGAAGCTTTCTTT.

This chain links TRBV5-1 with TRBJ2-5; D could derive from TRBD1 or TRBD2 (5 bases each). This CDR3 comprises 14 residues. Germline V gene data show CDR1 as SGHRS and CDR2 as YFSETQ. Trimming took off 4 bases at V and 5 bases at J, with 15 bases between the two ends. As DNA, the CDR3 is TGCGCCAGCAGCCTTGAGGGGCTGGGGGAGACCCAGTACTTC. This codes for CASSLEGLGETQYF.

The chain joins TRBV11-1 to TRBJ1-4; D unclear. There are 16 residues in the CDR3. Germline CDR1 is SGHAT and CDR2 is FQDESV (reference sequence). Deletions cut 4 bases from V and 0 bases from J, with 12 bases between. The CDR3 bases are TGTGCCAGCAGCTCGGGATCCAGGACAACTAATGAAAAACTGTTTTTT. Translating it yields CASSSGSRTTNEKLFF.

The chain links TRBV9 to TRBJ1-1; D is unresolved. The CDR3 extends over 13 amino acids. The V end lost 0 bases, the J end lost 0 bases, and 3 bases lay between the germline ends. CDR1 and CDR2 (germline): SGDLS, YYNGEE. The CDR3 DNA reads TGTGCCAGCAGCGTAGGGATGAACACTGAAGCTTTCTTT. Its protein is CASSVGMNTEAFF. Looking up the rest from reference TRBV9 and TRBJ1-1 gives the full variable domain: DSGVTQTPKHLITATGQRVTLRCSPRSGDLSVYWYQQSLDQGLQFLIQYYNGEERAKGNILERFSAQQFPDLHSELNLSSLELGDSALYFCASSVGMNTEAFFGQGTRLTVV.

This sequence joins TRBV27 and TRBJ2-7; unclear D gene. V lost 5 bases and J 4 bases, leaving 21 bases between the germline ends. The CDR3 contains 16 residues. CDR1 is MNHEY and CDR2 is SMNVEV in the germline V gene (reference sequence). CDR3 nucleotide sequence: TGTGCCAGCAGTCCCCTATTCCTTCCCGCTGGTTACGAGCAGTACTTC. Its protein is CASSPLFLPAGYEQYF.

The chain combines TRBV5-1 with TRBJ2-4, with 7 bases identical to TRBD1. J lost 8 bases, V lost 7 bases, and 6 bases had no gene match. The CDR3 covers 12 residues. CDR1 is SGHRS and CDR2 is YFSETQ in the germline V gene. CDR3 bases: TGCGCCAGCCCCTGGGACAGCGACATTCAGTACTTC. Encoded protein: CASPWDSDIQYF.

This clone came up once. The V call is TRBV4-1, the J call TRBJ2-7; 9 bases fit TRBD2. Germline V gene sequence: CDR1 MGHRA, CDR2 YSYEKL. This CDR3 region has 17 residues. Losses at the gene ends were 0 bases for V and 4 bases for J; bases not matched to a gene: 10. The CDR3 here is CASSQDMLRRGGYEQYF. Here the CDR3 DNA reads TGCGCCAGCAGCCAAGATATGCTTCGGCGGGGGGGGTACGAGCAGTACTTC.